Listed below are T cell receptor beta chains from one sample, sequenced in a study of cytomegalovirus exposure and HLA in healthy donors. Here immunoSEQ multiplex PCR was the method, and the copy in TCRdb shows in-frame clones only, minus some. Of about 190,000 clones listed, about four fifths are singletons. Sequenced input: PBMCs. The source of these receptors is a woman between 18 and 29 years old in good health and CMV-seropositive. CDR3s include the opening cysteine and the closing phenylalanine or tryptophan. A D gene is named only where the DNA matches it firmly. Clone sizes are given selectively: once, few, many, or a class where the clone is expanded.

>TRBJ1-3|-|TRBV4-2|TRBD1
CASSRDRTGNTIYF
TGTGCCAGCAGCCGGGACAGGACTGGAAACACCATATATTTT
>TRBJ2-3|-|TRBV19|-
CATSPGQTDTQYF
TGTGCCACCTCCCCAGGGCAAACAGATACGCAGTATTTT
>TRBJ1-4|-|TRBV27|TRBD1
CASSVRGANEKLFF
TGTGCCAGCAGTGTCAGGGGGGCCAATGAAAAACTGTTTTTT
>TRBJ2-7|-|TRBV5-1|-
CASSLRQVHEQYF
TGCGCCAGCAGCTTGCGTCAGGTCCACGAGCAGTACTTC
>TRBJ1-5|-|TRBV4-1|-
CASSQVALQPQHF
TGCGCCAGCAGCCAAGTAGCCCTACAGCCCCAGCATTTT
>TRBJ1-2|-|TRBV15|-
CATSRDPPNMKLDYGYTF
TGTGCCACCAGCAGAGATCCCCCAAATATGAAGCTGGACTATGGCTACACCTTC
>TRBJ1-2|-|TRBV19|-
CAISPGGASYTF
TGTGCCATCTCCCCGGGAGGGGCGAGCTACACCTTC
>TRBJ2-3|-|TRBV6-5|TRBD2
CASRVGRGTTDTQYF
TGTGCCAGCAGAGTAGGGCGGGGGACTACAGATACGCAGTATTTT
>TRBJ1-1|-|TRBV7-2|-
CASSLPGGPVIAFF
TGTGCCAGCAGCTTACCGGGAGGTCCGGTTATAGCTTTCTTT
>TRBJ1-1|-|TRBV7-9|-
CASSLITGNTEAFF
TGTGCCAGCAGCTTAATAACAGGTAACACTGAAGCTTTCTTT
>TRBJ2-7|few|TRBV5-6|TRBD1
CASSSTGQGGYEQYF
TGTGCCAGCAGCTCCACGGGACAGGGAGGCTACGAGCAGTACTTC
>TRBJ2-7|-|TRBV15|-
CATSSGYEQYF
TGTGCCACCAGCAGCGGTTACGAGCAGTACTTC
>TRBJ2-3|-|TRBV10-3|-
CAIRSTMGTTDTQYF
TGTGCCATCAGGTCAACCATGGGCACCACAGATACGCAGTATTTT
>TRBJ1-1|-|TRBV13|-
CASSIRSVDTEAFF
TGTGCCAGCAGCATACGAAGTGTAGACACTGAAGCTTTCTTT
>TRBJ2-5|once|TRBV5-1|TRBD1
CASRIIQGSETQYF
TGCGCCAGCAGAATTATACAGGGGTCTGAGACCCAGTACTTC
>TRBJ1-3|-|TRBV5-4|-
CASSQVQGWTSGNTIYF
TGTGCCAGCAGCCAGGTTCAGGGTTGGACAAGTGGAAACACCATATATTTT
>TRBJ1-4|once|TRBV10-1|-
CASSESNRVEKLFF
TGCGCCAGCAGTGAGTCAAACAGGGTTGAAAAACTGTTTTTT
>TRBJ1-2|once|TRBV9|-
CASSSPLQVGIRGYTF
TGTGCCAGCAGCTCCCCCTTACAGGTGGGAATAAGGGGCTACACCTTC
>TRBJ1-5|-|TRBV5-4|-
CASSLEGRQPQHF
TGTGCCAGCAGCTTGGAGGGGCGACAGCCCCAGCATTTT
>TRBJ1-5|-|TRBV4-2|-
CASSQDLLGGQPQHF
TGTGCCAGCAGCCAAGATCTATTGGGGGGACAGCCCCAGCATTTT
>TRBJ2-2|-|TRBV10-3|TRBD1
CAIRVDRGTGELFF
TGTGCCATCAGGGTGGACAGGGGCACCGGGGAGCTGTTTTTT
>TRBJ2-3|once|TRBV6-1|TRBD2
CASVSGGGSTDTQYF
TGTGCCAGCGTTAGCGGGGGGGGGTCCACAGATACGCAGTATTTT